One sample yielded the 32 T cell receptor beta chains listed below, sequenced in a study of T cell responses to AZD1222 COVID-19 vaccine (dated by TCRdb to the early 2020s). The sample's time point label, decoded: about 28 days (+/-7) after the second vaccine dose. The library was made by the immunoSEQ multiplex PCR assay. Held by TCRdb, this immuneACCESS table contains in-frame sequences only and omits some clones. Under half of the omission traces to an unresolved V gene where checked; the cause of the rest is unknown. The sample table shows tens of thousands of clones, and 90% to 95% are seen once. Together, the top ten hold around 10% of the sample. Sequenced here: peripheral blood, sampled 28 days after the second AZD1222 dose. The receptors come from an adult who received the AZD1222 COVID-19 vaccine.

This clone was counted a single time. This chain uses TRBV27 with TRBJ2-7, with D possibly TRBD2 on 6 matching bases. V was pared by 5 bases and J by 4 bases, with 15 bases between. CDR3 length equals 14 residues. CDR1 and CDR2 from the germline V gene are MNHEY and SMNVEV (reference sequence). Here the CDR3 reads CASSQRGLAYEQYF. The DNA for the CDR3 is TGTGCCAGCAGTCAAAGGGGACTGGCGTACGAGCAGTACTTC.

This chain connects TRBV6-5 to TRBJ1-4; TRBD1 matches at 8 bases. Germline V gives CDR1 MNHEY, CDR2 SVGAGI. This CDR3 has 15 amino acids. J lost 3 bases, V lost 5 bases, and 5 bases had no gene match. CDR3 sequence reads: CASSIQGAANEKLFF. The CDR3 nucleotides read TGTGCCAGCAGTATTCAGGGGGCGGCTAATGAAAAACTGTTTTTT.

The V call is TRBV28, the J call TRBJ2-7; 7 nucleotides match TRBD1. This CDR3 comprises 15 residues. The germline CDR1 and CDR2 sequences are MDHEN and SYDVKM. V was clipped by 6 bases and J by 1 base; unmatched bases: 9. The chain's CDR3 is CASRSPGTASYEQYF. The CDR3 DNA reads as TGTGCCAGCAGATCCCCCGGGACAGCATCCTACGAGCAGTACTTC.

The CDR3 here is CASSLVPGHEQYF. The CDR3 bases are TGCGCCAGCAGCTTGGTCCCGGGTCACGAGCAGTACTTC. The V call is TRBV5-1, the J call TRBJ2-7; D call uncertain. Germline V gene lookup returns CDR1 SGHRS and CDR2 YFSETQ. This CDR3 has 13 residues. Trimming left V 0 bases short and J 5 bases short, with 9 bases between.

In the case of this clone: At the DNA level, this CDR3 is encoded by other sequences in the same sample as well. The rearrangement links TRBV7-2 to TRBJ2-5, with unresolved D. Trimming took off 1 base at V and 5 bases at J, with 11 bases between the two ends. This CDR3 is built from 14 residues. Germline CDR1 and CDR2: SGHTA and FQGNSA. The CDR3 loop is CASSLVLGGETQYF. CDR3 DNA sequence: TGTGCCAGCAGCTTAGTGTTGGGTGGGGAGACCCAGTACTTC.

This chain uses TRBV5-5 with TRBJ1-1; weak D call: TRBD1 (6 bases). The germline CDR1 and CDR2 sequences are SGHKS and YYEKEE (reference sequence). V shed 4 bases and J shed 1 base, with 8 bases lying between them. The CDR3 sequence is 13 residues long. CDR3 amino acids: CASSPTGNTEAFF. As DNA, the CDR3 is TGTGCCAGCAGCCCGACAGGGAACACTGAAGCTTTCTTT.

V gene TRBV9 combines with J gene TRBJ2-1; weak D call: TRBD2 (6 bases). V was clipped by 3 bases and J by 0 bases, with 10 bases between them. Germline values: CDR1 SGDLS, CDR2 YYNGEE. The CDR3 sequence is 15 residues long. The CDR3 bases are TGTGCCAGCAGCGCCACGACTAGCTCCTACAATGAGCAGTTCTTC. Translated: CASSATTSSYNEQFF.

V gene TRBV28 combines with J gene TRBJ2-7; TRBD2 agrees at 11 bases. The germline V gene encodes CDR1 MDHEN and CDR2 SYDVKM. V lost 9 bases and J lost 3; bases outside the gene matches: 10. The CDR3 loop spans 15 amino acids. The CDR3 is CASATGTSGDYEQYF. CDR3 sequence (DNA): TGTGCCAGTGCTACCGGGACTAGCGGAGACTACGAGCAGTACTTC.

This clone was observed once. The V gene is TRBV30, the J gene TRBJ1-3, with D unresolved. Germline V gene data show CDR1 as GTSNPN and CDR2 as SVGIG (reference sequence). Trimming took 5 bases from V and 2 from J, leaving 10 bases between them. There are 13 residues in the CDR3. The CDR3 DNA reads TGTGCCTGGCGATGGTTTGCTGGAAACACCATATATTTT. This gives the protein CAWRWFAGNTIYF.

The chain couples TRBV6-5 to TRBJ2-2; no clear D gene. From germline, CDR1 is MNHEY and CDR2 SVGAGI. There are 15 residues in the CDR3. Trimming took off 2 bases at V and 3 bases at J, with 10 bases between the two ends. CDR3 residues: CASSYGRAHTGELFF. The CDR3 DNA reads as TGTGCCAGCAGTTACGGCCGAGCCCACACCGGGGAGCTGTTTTTT.

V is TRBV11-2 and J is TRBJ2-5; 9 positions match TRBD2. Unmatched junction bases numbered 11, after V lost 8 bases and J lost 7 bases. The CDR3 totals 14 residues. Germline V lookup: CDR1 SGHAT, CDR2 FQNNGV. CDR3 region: CASSKGGRGGTQYF. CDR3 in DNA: TGTGCCAGCTCCAAAGGCGGGAGGGGAGGGACCCAGTACTTC.

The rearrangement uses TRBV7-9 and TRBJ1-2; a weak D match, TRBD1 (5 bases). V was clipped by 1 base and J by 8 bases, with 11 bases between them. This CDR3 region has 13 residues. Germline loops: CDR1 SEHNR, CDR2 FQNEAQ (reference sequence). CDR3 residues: CASSLDPGEGYTF. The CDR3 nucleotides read TGTGCCAGCAGCTTAGATCCGGGGGAAGGCTACACCTTC. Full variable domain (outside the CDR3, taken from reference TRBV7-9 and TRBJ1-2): DTGVSQNPRHKITKRGQNVTFRCDPISEHNRLYWYRQTLGQGPEFLTYFQNEAQLEKSRLLSDRFSAERPKGSFSTLEIQRTEQGDSAMYLCASSLDPGEGYTFGSGTRLTVV.

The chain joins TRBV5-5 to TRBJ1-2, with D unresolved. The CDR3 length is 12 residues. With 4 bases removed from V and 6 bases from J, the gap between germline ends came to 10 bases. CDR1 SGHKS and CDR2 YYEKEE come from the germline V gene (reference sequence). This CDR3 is CASSLEAHGYTF. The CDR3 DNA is TGTGCCAGCAGCCTCGAAGCACATGGCTACACCTTC.

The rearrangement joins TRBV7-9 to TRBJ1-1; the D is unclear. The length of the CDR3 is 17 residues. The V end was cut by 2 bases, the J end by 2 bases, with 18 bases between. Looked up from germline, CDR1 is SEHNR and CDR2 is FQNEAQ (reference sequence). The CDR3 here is CASSLMGSWDLNTEAFF. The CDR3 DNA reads TGTGCCAGCAGCTTAATGGGGTCCTGGGATTTAAACACTGAAGCTTTCTTT.

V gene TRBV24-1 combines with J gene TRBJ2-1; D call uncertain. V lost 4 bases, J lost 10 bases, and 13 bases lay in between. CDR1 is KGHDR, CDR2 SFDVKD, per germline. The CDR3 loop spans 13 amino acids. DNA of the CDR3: TGTGCCACCAGTGACTCAACGTTAGGGGAGCAGTTCTTC. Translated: CATSDSTLGEQFF.

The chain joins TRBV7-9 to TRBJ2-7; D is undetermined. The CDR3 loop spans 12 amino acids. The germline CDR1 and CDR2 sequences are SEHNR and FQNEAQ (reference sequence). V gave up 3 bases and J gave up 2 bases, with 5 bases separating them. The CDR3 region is CASSFLAYEQYF. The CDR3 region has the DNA TGTGCCAGCAGCTTCCTGGCCTACGAGCAGTACTTC.

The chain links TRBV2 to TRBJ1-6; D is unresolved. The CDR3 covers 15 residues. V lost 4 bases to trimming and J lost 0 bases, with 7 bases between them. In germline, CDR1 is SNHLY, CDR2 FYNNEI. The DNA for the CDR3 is TGTGCCAGCAGTGGACGGTTCTCCTATAATTCACCCCTCCACTTT. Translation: CASSGRFSYNSPLHF.

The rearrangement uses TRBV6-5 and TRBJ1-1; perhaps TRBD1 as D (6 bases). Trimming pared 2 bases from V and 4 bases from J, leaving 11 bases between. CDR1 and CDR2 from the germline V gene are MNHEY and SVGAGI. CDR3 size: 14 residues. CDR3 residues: CASSYTEGGTEAFF. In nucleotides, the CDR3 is TGTGCCAGCAGTTACACCGAAGGGGGCACTGAAGCTTTCTTT.

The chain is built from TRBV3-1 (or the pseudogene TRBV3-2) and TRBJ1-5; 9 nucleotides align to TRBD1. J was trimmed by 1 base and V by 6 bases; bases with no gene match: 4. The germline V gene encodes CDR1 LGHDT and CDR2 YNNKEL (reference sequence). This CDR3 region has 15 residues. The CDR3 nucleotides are TGTGCCAGCAGACCTGGGACAGGGAGCAATCAGCCCCAGCATTTT. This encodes CASRPGTGSNQPQHF.

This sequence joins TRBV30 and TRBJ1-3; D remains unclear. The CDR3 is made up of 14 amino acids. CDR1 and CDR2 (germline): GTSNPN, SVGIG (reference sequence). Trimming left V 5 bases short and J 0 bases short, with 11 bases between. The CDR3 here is CAWGDPGSGNTIYF. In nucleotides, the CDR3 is TGTGCCTGGGGGGATCCCGGCTCTGGAAACACCATATATTTT.

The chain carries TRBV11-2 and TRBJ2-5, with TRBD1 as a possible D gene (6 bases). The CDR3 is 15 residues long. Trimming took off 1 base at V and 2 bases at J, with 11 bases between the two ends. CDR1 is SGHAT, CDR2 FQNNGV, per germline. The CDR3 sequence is CASSLGWTVQETQYF. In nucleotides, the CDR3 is TGTGCCAGCAGCTTAGGGTGGACAGTACAAGAGACCCAGTACTTC.

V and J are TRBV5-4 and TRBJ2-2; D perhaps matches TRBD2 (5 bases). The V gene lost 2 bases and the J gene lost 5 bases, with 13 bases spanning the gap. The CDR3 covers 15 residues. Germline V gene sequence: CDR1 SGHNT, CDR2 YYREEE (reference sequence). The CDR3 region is CASSFAGPGTGELFF. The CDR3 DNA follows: TGTGCCAGCAGCTTTGCGGGTCCGGGGACCGGGGAGCTGTTTTTT.

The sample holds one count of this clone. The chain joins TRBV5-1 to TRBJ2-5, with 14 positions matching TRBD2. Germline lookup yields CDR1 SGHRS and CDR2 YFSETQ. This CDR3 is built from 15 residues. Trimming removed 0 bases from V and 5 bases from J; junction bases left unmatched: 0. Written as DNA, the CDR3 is TGCGCCAGCAGCTTGGGGACTAGCGGGGGGGAGACCCAGTACTTC. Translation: CASSLGTSGGETQYF. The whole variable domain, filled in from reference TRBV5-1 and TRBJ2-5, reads KAGVTQTPRYLIKTRGQQVTLSCSPISGHRSVSWYQQTPGQGLQFLFEYFSETQRNKGNFPGRFSGRQFSNSRSEMNVSTLELGDSALYLCASSLGTSGGETQYFGPGTRLLVL.

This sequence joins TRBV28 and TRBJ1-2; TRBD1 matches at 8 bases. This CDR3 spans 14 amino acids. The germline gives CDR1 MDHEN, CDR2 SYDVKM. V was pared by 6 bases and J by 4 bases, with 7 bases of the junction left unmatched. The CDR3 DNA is TGTGCCAGCAGGACAGGGGCCACGTCCTATGGCTACACCTTC. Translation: CASRTGATSYGYTF.

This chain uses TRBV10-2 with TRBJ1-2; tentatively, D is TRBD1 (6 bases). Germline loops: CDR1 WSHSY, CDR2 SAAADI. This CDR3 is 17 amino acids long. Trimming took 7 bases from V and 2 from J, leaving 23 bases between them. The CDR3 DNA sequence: TGCGCCAGCACAGGTGCCGGGACATGGACAACAAACTATGGCTACACCTTC. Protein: CASTGAGTWTTNYGYTF.

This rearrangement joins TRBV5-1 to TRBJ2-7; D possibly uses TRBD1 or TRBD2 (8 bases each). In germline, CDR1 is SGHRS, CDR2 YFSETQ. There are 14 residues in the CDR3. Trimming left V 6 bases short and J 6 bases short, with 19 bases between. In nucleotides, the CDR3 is TGCGCCAGCACCGTCCAGGGGGCGGGGGGCGAGCAGTACTTC. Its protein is CASTVQGAGGEQYF.

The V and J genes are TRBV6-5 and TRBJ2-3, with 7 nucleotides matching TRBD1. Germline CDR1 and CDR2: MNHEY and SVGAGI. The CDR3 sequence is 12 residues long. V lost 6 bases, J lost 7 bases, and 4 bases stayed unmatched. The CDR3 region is CASRGTANTQYF. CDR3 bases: TGTGCCAGCAGAGGGACAGCAAATACGCAGTATTTT.

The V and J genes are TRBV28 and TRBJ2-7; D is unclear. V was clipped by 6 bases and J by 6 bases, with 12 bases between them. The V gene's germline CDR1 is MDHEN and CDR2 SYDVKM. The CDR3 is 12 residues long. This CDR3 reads CASSDRRGEQYF. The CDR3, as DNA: TGTGCCAGCAGCGACCGCCGAGGCGAGCAGTACTTC. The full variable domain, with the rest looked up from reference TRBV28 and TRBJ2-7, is DVKVTQSSRYLVKRTGEKVFLECVQDMDHENMFWYRQDPGLGLRLIYFSYDVKMKEKGDIPEGYSVSREKKERFSLILESASTNQTSMYLCASSDRRGEQYFGPGTRLTVT.

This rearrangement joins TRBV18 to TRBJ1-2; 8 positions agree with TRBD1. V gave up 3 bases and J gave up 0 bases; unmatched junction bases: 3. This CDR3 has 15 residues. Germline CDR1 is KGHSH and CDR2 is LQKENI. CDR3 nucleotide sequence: TGTGCCAGCTCACCCGGACAGGGCACTAACTATGGCTACACCTTC. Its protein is CASSPGQGTNYGYTF.

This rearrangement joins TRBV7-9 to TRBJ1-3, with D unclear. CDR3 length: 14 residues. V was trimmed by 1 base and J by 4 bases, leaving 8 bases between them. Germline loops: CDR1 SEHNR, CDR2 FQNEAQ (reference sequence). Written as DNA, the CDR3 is TGTGCCAGCAGCTTAGTGGAGGAGGGAAACACCATATATTTT. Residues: CASSLVEEGNTIYF.

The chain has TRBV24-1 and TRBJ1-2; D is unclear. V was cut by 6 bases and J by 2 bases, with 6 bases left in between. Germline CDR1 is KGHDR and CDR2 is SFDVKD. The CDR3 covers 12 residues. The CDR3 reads CATSNVNYGYTF. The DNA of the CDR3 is TGTGCCACCAGTAATGTGAACTATGGCTACACCTTC.

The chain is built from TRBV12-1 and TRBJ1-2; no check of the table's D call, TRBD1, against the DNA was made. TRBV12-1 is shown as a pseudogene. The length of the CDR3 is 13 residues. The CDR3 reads CASSFGRQDCSTF. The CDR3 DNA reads TGTGCCAGCAGCTTTGGCCGACAGGATTGTAGCACCTTC.